Below are 15 T cell receptor beta chains sequenced from a single sample in a study of cytomegalovirus exposure and HLA in healthy donors (dated by TCRdb to about 2017). Library preparation used the immunoSEQ multiplex PCR assay. A mixture of 60 forward primers for TCR Vbeta segments and 13 reverse primers for TCR Jbeta segments was used in the multiplex PCR. TCRdb limited this immuneACCESS table to in-frame rearrangements with V and J called. A share of clones is missing; checked studies link under half to unresolved V genes, and the rest is unexplained. The sample table holds 55,000 to 85,000 clones, of which roughly 66% were seen once. 3% of the sample belongs to the ten largest clones. Sequencing input: PBMCs. The receptors were sampled from a woman in her fifties or sixties in good health and CMV-seronegative.

V usage is TRBV5-4 and J usage is TRBJ1-2, with D tentatively TRBD1 (6 bases). Trimming took 3 bases from V and 0 from J, leaving 12 bases between them. Germline V gene lookup returns CDR1 SGHNT and CDR2 YYREEE (reference sequence). This CDR3 is 15 amino acids long. The CDR3 DNA sequence: TGTGCCAGCAGCTCGGGACAACAAGCTAACTATGGCTACACCTTC. This encodes CASSSGQQANYGYTF.

This chain joins TRBV6-5 and TRBJ2-5; possible D gene TRBD2, 5 bases. Per the germline V gene, CDR1 is MNHEY and CDR2 is SVGAGI. Deletions cut 7 bases from V and 5 bases from J, with 20 bases between. The CDR3 is 15 residues long. Here the CDR3 DNA reads TGTGCCAGCACTCCACGGCCCGGGGTCGGGGAGACCCAGTACTTC. This sequence encodes CASTPRPGVGETQYF.

This chain uses TRBV6-5 with TRBJ2-2, with 9 bases fitting TRBD2. The germline CDR1 and CDR2 sequences are MNHEY and SVGAGI. The CDR3 has 14 residues. CDR3 DNA sequence: TGTGCAGCGGGGGGTCGAGCGAACACCGGGGAGCTGTTTTTT. This translates into CAAGGRANTGELFF.

As DNA, the CDR3 is TGTGCCAGCAGCCCCAGCCGAGGGGGCGGTGGAGATACGCAGTATTTT. It specifies CASSPSRGGGGDTQYF. This chain uses TRBV7-9 with TRBJ2-3; TRBD1 agrees at 7 bases. This CDR3 comprises 16 residues. The V segment lost 5 bases and the J segment 5 bases; nucleotides outside the gene matches: 13. Per germline, CDR1 SEHNR and CDR2 FQNEAQ (reference sequence).

This sequence joins TRBV28 and TRBJ2-7, with 11 nucleotides matching TRBD1. V dropped 7 bases and J dropped 1; count of bases not matched to a gene: 6. This CDR3 region has 15 residues. The germline gives CDR1 MDHEN, CDR2 SYDVKM. The CDR3 spells CASISGQGASYEQYF. The CDR3 region has the DNA TGTGCCAGCATTTCTGGACAGGGGGCATCCTACGAGCAGTACTTC. The full variable domain, with the rest looked up from reference TRBV28 and TRBJ2-7, is DVKVTQSSRYLVKRTGEKVFLECVQDMDHENMFWYRQDPGLGLRLIYFSYDVKMKEKGDIPEGYSVSREKKERFSLILESASTNQTSMYLCASISGQGASYEQYFGPGTRLTVT.

The chain employs TRBV6-5 and TRBJ2-3; 7 bases map to TRBD1. The CDR3 is 13 amino acids. CDR1 and CDR2 from the germline V gene are MNHEY and SVGAGI. Trimming took 7 bases from V and 2 from J; bases not matched to a gene: 3. The DNA for the CDR3 is TGTGCCAGCAAGGGACAGAACACAGATACGCAGTATTTT. Translated: CASKGQNTDTQYF.

V and J are TRBV5-4 and TRBJ2-2; 11 nucleotides line up with TRBD2. With 4 bases clipped from V and 7 bases from J, the junction kept 9 bases outside the gene matches. Germline V gene data show CDR1 as SGHNT and CDR2 as YYREEE (reference sequence). The CDR3 has 16 residues. The DNA for the CDR3 is TGTGCCAGCAGCCAGATAGCGGGAGGGATAGTCGGGGAGCTGTTTTTT. Its protein is CASSQIAGGIVGELFF.

CDR3 loop: CASKTGTSSYEQYF. CDR3 sequence (DNA): TGCGCCAGCAAGACCGGGACTAGTTCCTACGAGCAGTACTTC. The genes are TRBV5-1 and TRBJ2-7; 8 bases are shared with TRBD2. Germline V gene sequence: CDR1 SGHRS, CDR2 YFSETQ. V dropped 6 bases and J dropped 1; count of bases not matched to a gene: 6. The CDR3 contains 14 residues.

The chain recombines TRBV15 with TRBJ1-2; D ambiguous. The CDR3 runs 12 residues. Trimming shortened V by 3 bases and J by 4 bases, and 6 bases separated the two germline ends. From germline, CDR1 is LNHNV and CDR2 YYDKDF (reference sequence). CDR3 sequence (DNA): TGTGCCACCAGCAGGGGCCGCTATGGCTACACCTTC. Amino acid sequence: CATSRGRYGYTF.

The CDR3 loop is CAWSVQTSGSGEQFF. The CDR3 DNA reads as TGTGCCTGGAGTGTGCAGACTAGCGGGAGTGGTGAGCAGTTCTTC. The chain couples TRBV30 to TRBJ2-1; 12 positions match TRBD2. The CDR3 contains 15 residues. The junction had 6 bases not matched to a gene; V was cut back by 0 bases and J by 9 bases. Germline V gene sequence: CDR1 GTSNPN, CDR2 SVGIG (reference sequence).

CDR3 DNA sequence: TGTGCCACCAGTAGGTCGGGGGAGACCCAGTACTTC. Its translation is CATSRSGETQYF. The V gene is TRBV15, the J gene TRBJ2-5, with D possibly being TRBD2 (5 bases). The CDR3 loop spans 12 amino acids. Germline V gives CDR1 LNHNV, CDR2 YYDKDF (reference sequence). The V end lost 6 bases, the J end lost 5 bases, and 10 bases lay between the germline ends. Variable domain in full (rest from reference TRBV15 and TRBJ2-5): DAMVIQNPRYQVTQFGKPVTLSCSQTLNHNVMYWYQQKSSQAPKLLFHYYDKDFNNEADTPDNFQSRRPNTSFCFLDIRSPGLGDTAMYLCATSRSGETQYFGPGTRLLVL.

This chain uses TRBV18 with TRBJ2-5, with 11 bases lining up with TRBD2. The CDR3 sequence is 17 residues long. Germline CDR1 and CDR2: KGHSH and LQKENI. With V trimmed by 3 bases and J by 0 bases, 6 bases remained unmatched. The CDR3 is CASSPRLAGGDQETQYF. The CDR3 DNA follows: TGTGCCAGCTCACCTCGGCTAGCGGGAGGCGACCAAGAGACCCAGTACTTC.

This clone was observed once. The chain joins TRBV7-2 to TRBJ2-2, with D maybe TRBD1 (7 bases). V lost 2 bases, J lost 6 bases, and 13 bases lay in between. Germline V lookup: CDR1 SGHTA, CDR2 FQGNSA. There are 15 residues in the CDR3. The CDR3: CASSLMAGGPGELFF. As DNA, the CDR3 is TGTGCCAGCAGCTTAATGGCAGGGGGGCCCGGGGAGCTGTTTTTT.

This clone was observed a few times. The chain employs TRBV9 and TRBJ2-7; 8 bases are a match to TRBD1. J was trimmed by 6 bases and V by 4 bases; bases with no gene match: 9. This CDR3 region has 14 residues. CDR1 and CDR2 from the germline V gene are SGDLS and YYNGEE. The CDR3: CASSPRTGHSEQYF. CDR3 sequence (DNA): TGTGCCAGCAGCCCCAGGACAGGGCACTCCGAGCAGTACTTC.

The rearrangement links TRBV2 to TRBJ2-7; D gene ambiguous. This CDR3 is built from 11 residues. From germline, CDR1 is SNHLY and CDR2 FYNNEI. V was shortened by 9 bases and J by 4 bases, with 10 bases between the two germline ends. In DNA form, the CDR3 reads TGTGCCAGTACCCGGTCGTACGAGCAGTACTTC. Translating gives CASTRSYEQYF.